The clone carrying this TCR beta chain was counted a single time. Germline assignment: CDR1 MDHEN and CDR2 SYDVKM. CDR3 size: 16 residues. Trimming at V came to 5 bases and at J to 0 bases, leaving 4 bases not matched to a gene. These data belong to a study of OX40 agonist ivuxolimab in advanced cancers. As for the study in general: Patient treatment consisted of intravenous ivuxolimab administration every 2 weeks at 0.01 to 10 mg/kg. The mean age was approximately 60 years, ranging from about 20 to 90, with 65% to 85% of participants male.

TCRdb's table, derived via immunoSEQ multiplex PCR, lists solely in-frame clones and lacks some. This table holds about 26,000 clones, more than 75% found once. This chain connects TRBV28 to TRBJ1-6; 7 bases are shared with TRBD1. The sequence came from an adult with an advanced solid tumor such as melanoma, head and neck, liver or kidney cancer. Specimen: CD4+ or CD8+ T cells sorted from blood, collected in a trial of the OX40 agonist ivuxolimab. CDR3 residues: CASSLQGSSYNSPLHF. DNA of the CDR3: TGTGCCAGCAGTCTACAGGGGAGCTCCTATAATTCACCCCTCCACTTT. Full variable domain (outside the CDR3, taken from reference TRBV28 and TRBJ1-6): DVKVTQSSRYLVKRTGEKVFLECVQDMDHENMFWYRQDPGLGLRLIYFSYDVKMKEKGDIPEGYSVSREKKERFSLILESASTNQTSMYLCASSLQGSSYNSPLHFGNGTRLTVT.